This T cell receptor (beta chain) was recovered during a study of T cells expressing NK-cell markers. Study background: CD3+CD56+NKG2C+, CD3+CD56+NKG2C- and CD3+CD56-NKG2C+ T cells, once sorted, supplied the TCR beta repertoires. HCMV serostatus: seven of eight sequenced donors positive, one negative.

Concerning this clonotype: What it recognizes is unknown.

Study-wide findings and caveats: One observes that, in a few donors, these clonotypes were also the leading ones within the CD3+CD56-NKG2C+ fraction.

From the 5' RACE reads, TCRdb lists one entry per CDR3 protein and no DNA. Its table lists some 440,000 distinct CDR3 sequences. This CDR3 contains 15 residues. The V call is TRBV12-3 or TRBV12-4, the J call TRBJ2-3; TCRdb designates TRBD2, a call that cannot be tested without DNA. The sequence came from a woman in her fifties or sixties in good health. Sequenced material: blood T cells: a sorted CD56 or NKG2C T cell subset, CD4+ or CD8+ T cells, or bulk PBMC T cells (not recorded which). This CDR3 reads CASSLRLAGDGTQYF.